The rows below give T cell receptor beta chains drawn from one sample of a study of T-cell reconstitution after alpha-beta-depleted transplantation in children. One entry per CDR3 protein, called by TCRdb with MiXCR from the PCR reads. The data contain some 280,000 distinct CDR3 sequences, about 10% of them singletons. The sequencing used PBMCs from the stem cell graft donor, collected from the stem cell graft. The receptors shown here come from a human donor who donated a stem cell graft to a child with SCID. Each CDR3 is given with its conserved first and last residue. A D gene is named only where the DNA matches it firmly. Not every row has a clone size; where given, it reads once, few, many or a size class.

j_gene	v_gene	d_gene	len	abundance	CDR3nt	CDR3aa
TRBJ2-3	TRBV20-1	-	11	many	TGCAGTGCGACACCCGGGGATACGCAGTATTTT	CSATPGDTQYF
TRBJ1-4	TRBV7-9	-	12	-	TGTGCCAGCAGCCACCTGGAGGAAAAACTGTTTTTT	CASSHLEEKLFF
TRBJ2-3	TRBV5-1	-	16	few	TGCGCCAGCAGCTTGGCGGTGGAAAGGGGCACAGATACGCAGTATTTT	CASSLAVERGTDTQYF
TRBJ2-7	TRBV7-9	-	12	many	TGTGCCAGCAGCTCACTCTCCTACGAGCAGTACTTC	CASSSLSYEQYF
TRBJ2-2	TRBV5-1	-	11	few	TGCGCCAGCACGGACACCGGGGAGCTGTTTTTT	CASTDTGELFF
TRBJ1-2	TRBV29-1	-	14	-	TGCAGCCTTGAAGGCCCTGTCCTTTCCTATGGCTACACCTTC	CSLEGPVLSYGYTF
TRBJ2-3	TRBV9	-	17	-	TGTGCCAGCAGCCTAGGGGCTAGCATGGGAGGTACAGATACGCAGTATTTT	CASSLGASMGGTDTQYF
TRBJ1-1	TRBV29-1	-	11	many	TGCAGCGTCCCAGGGGTGACTGAAGCTTTCTTT	CSVPGVTEAFF
TRBJ2-2	TRBV2	-	15	-	TGTGCCAGTCTCAGGACGCCCGCAACCACCGGGGAGCTGTTTTTT	CASLRTPATTGELFF
TRBJ1-1	TRBV20-1	-	17	-	TGCAGTGCTAGATCGGGGCAGCTGACAATCGTGAACACTGAAGCTTTCTTT	CSARSGQLTIVNTEAFF
TRBJ2-3	TRBV12-3/TRBV12-4	-	11	few	TGTGCCAGCAGTTTAGCGGGGGACACCATTTTT	CASSLAGDTIF
TRBJ2-3	TRBV20-1	TRBD1	13	many	TGCAGTGCAGGGACAGGGGATTCAGATACGCAGTATTTT	CSAGTGDSDTQYF
TRBJ1-6	TRBV10-3	TRBD1	13	-	TGTGCCATCAGGGGACAGGGGTTGGCACCCCTCCACTTT	CAIRGQGLAPLHF
TRBJ2-4	TRBV20-1	-	12	-	TGCAGATCTGGGCGTACCAAAAACATTCAGTACTTC	CRSGRTKNIQYF
TRBJ1-2	TRBV20-1	-	13	-	TGCAGTGCTAGAGATACCGTCACCGAAGGCTACACCTTC	CSARDTVTEGYTF
TRBJ2-7	TRBV10-3	-	12	few	TGTGCCATCAGTGGTGGGGACTACGAGCAGTACTTC	CAISGGDYEQYF
TRBJ1-2	TRBV2	-	13	many	TGTGCCAGTTCACAGAAAGGGGCCTATGGCTACACCTTC	CASSQKGAYGYTF
TRBJ1-1	TRBV5-1	-	16	-	TGCGCCAGCAGCTTCCCTCGGGGGTCGCCGAACACTGAAGCTTTCTTT	CASSFPRGSPNTEAFF
TRBJ2-5	TRBV12-3/TRBV12-4	TRBD2	16	few	TGTGCCAGCAGTTTCTCTGGACTAGCGGCTAAAGAGACCCAGTACTTC	CASSFSGLAAKETQYF
TRBJ2-4	TRBV12-3/TRBV12-4	-	16	few	TGTGCCAGCAGACCGACTCACCAGACGGCCAAAAACATTCAGTACTTC	CASRPTHQTAKNIQYF
TRBJ2-1	TRBV5-1	-	15	many	TGCGCCAGCAAGGGCGGAGATTTAACCTACAATGAGCAGTTCTTC	CASKGGDLTYNEQFF
TRBJ2-7	TRBV25-1	TRBD2	17	few	TGTGCCAGCAGTGAATCGGGGGGGATGGGTGTACGTTACGAGCAGTACTTC	CASSESGGMGVRYEQYF
TRBJ1-3	TRBV20-1	-	16	many	TGCAGTGCTAGTGAGGGGAGCCCTTTCTCTGGAAACACCATATATTTT	CSASEGSPFSGNTIYF
TRBJ1-1	TRBV29-1	TRBD1	17	few	TGCAGCGGACCCGCCGGGACAGGGGTTGGTGCGAACACTGAAGCTTTCTTT	CSGPAGTGVGANTEAFF
TRBJ1-4	TRBV15	-	15	-	TGTGCCACCAGCAGAAGAGGAGGGACTAATGAAAAACTGTTTTTT	CATSRRGGTNEKLFF